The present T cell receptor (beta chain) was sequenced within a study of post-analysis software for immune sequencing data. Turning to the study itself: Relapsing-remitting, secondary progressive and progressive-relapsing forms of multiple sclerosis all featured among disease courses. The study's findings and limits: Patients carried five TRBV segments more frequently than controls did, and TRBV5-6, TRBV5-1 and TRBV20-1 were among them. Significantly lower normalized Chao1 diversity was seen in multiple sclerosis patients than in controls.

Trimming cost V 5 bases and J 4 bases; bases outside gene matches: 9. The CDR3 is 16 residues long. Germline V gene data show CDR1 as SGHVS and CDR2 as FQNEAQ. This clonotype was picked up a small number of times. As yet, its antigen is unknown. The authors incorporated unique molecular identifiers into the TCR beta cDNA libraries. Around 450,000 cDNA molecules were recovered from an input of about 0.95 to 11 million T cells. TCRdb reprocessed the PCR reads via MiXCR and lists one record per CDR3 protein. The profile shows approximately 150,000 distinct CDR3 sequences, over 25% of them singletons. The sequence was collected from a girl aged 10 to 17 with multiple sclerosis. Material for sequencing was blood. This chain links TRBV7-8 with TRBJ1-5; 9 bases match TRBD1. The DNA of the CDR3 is TGTGCCAGCAGCCCTCCGGGGACAGGGCAGAATCAGCCCCAGCATTTT. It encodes CASSPPGTGQNQPQHF.